The sequence of this T cell receptor beta chain was determined in a study of blood T cell repertoires in COVID-19. Study in general: From T cells, B-cell-depleted T cells, or PBMCs came the material, which was cDNA or gDNA.

This CDR3 contains 16 residues. Trimming removed 4 bases from V and 4 bases from J, with 20 bases in between. Germline V lookup: CDR1 SGHRS, CDR2 YFSETQ. The repertoire was sequenced with immunoSEQ multiplex PCR; TCRdb's copy has only in-frame clones and lacks some. Seen here are about 300,000 clones, approximately 84% observed once, and the top ten hold almost 1.5%. The material sequenced was peripheral blood. The sequence came from a human donor with COVID-19, enrolled during active disease. The donor label of this sample is uncertain. V is TRBV5-1 and J is TRBJ1-1; the D gene is possibly TRBD1 (6 bases). The CDR3 loop reads CASSLGGGAWGTEAFF. In DNA form, the CDR3 reads TGCGCCAGCAGCCTCGGCGGGGGCGCGTGGGGCACTGAAGCTTTCTTT.